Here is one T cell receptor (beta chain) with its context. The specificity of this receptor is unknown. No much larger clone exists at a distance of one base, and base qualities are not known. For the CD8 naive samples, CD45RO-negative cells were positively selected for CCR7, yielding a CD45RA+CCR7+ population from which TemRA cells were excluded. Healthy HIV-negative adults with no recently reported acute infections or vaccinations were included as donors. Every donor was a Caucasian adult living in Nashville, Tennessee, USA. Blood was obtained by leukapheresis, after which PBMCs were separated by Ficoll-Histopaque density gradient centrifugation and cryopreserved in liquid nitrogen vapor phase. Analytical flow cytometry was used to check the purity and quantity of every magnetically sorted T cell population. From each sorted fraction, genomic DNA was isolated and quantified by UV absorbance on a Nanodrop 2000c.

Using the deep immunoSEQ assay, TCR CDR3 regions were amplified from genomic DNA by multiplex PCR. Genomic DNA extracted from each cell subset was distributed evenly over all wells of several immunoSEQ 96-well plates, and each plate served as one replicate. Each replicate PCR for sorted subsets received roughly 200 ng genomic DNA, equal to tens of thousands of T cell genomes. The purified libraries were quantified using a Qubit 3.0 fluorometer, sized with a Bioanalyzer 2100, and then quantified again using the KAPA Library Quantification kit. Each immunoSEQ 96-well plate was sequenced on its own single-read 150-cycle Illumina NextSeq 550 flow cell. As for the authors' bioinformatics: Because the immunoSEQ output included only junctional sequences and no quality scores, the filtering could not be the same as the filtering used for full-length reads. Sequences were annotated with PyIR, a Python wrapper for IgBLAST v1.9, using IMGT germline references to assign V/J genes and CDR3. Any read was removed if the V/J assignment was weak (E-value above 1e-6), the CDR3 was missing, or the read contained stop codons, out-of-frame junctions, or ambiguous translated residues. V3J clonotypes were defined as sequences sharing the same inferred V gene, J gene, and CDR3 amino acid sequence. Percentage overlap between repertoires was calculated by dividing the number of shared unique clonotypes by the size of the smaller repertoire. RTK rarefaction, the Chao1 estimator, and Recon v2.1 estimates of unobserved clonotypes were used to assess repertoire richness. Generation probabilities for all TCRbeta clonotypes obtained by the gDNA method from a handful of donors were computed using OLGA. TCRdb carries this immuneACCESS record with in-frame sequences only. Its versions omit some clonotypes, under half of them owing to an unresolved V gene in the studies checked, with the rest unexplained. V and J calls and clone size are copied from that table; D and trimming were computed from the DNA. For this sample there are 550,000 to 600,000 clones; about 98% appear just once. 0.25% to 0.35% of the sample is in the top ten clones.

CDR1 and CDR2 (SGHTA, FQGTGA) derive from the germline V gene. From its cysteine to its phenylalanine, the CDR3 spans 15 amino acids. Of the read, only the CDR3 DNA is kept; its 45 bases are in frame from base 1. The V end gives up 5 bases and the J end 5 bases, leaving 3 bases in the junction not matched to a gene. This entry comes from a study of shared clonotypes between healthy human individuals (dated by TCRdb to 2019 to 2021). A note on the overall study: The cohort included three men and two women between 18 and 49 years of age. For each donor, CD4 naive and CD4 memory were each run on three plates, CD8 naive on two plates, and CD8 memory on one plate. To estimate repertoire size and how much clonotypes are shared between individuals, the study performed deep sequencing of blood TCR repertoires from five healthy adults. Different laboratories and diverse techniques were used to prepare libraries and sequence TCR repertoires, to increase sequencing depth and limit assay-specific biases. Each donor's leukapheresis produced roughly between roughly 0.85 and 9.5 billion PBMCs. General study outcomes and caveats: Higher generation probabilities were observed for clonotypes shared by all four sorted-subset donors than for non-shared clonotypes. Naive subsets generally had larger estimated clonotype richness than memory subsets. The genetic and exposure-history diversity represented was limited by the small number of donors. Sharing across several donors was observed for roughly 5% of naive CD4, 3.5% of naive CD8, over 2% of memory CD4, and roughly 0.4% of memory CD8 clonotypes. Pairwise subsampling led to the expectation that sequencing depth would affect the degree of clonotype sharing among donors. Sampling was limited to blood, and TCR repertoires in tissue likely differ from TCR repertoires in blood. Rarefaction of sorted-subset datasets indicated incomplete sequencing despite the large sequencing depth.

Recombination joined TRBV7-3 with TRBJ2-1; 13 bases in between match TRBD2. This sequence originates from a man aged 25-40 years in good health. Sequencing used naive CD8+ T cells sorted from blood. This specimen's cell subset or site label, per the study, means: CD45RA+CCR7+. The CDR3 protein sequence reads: CASSSTSGRDNEQFF. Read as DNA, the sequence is TGTGCCAGCAGCAGTACTAGCGGGAGGGACAATGAGCAGTTCTTC.